These 29 T cell receptor beta chains were sequenced from one sample in a study of control samples from healthy donors and cancer patients. Some clones are missing from TCRdb's copy, which holds only in-frame ones; the method was immunoSEQ multiplex PCR. The table records 250,000 to 300,000 clones, 82% of them present only once. Sample: PBMCs. The receptor source for this set is a woman in her sixties with lung cancer.

V gene TRBV9 combines with J gene TRBJ2-6; D not certain. CDR3 length: 17 amino acids. In germline, CDR1 is SGDLS, CDR2 YYNGEE. Between the trimmed V and J ends, which lost 0 bases and 1 base, there was a span of 11 bases. The CDR3: CASSVDPYPSGANVLTF. The CDR3 DNA follows: TGTGCCAGCAGCGTAGATCCGTACCCGTCTGGGGCCAACGTCCTGACTTTC.

The chain carries TRBV14 and TRBJ2-2; perhaps D is TRBD1 or TRBD2 (5 bases each). From germline, CDR1 is SGHDN and CDR2 FVKESK. This CDR3 spans 14 amino acids. Trimming took 5 bases from V and 7 from J, leaving 14 bases between them. CDR3 sequence reads: CASSSLQEVGELFF. CDR3 nucleotide sequence: TGTGCCAGCAGCTCCTTACAGGAGGTCGGGGAGCTGTTTTTT.

The V call is TRBV19, the J call TRBJ2-3; D may be TRBD1 or TRBD2 (5 bases each). Looked up from germline, CDR1 is LNHDA and CDR2 is SQIVND (reference sequence). With 7 bases removed from V and 2 bases from J, the gap between germline ends came to 13 bases. This CDR3 comprises 14 residues. The CDR3 nucleotides read TGTGCCAGTAAACGGGACGTAGCCACAGATACGCAGTATTTT. Its protein is CASKRDVATDTQYF.

This rearrangement joins TRBV18 to TRBJ2-2; TRBD1 agrees at 9 bases. The V gene's germline CDR1 is KGHSH and CDR2 LQKENI. This CDR3 is built from 14 residues. J was trimmed by 6 bases and V by 7 bases; bases with no gene match: 6. The CDR3 DNA follows: TGTGCCAGCTATCTGGGACAGGGACCCGGGGAGCTGTTTTTT. Its protein product is CASYLGQGPGELFF.

The chain uses TRBV19 and TRBJ1-1; TRBD1 matches 7 bases. The CDR3 has 14 amino acids. The V gene's germline CDR1 is LNHDA and CDR2 SQIVND (reference sequence). The ends lost 5 bases at V and 7 bases at J; junction bases unmatched: 10. The chain's CDR3 is CASSRRGDGLEAFF. The CDR3 coding sequence is TGTGCCAGTAGTCGCAGGGGGGACGGTCTTGAAGCTTTCTTT.

Notes on this clone: A junction end diverges from the germline sequence, so it may reflect a read error. The V gene is TRBV29-1, the J gene TRBJ1-1, with D maybe TRBD1 (5 bases). The CDR3 length is 13 residues. The germline V gene encodes CDR1 SQVTM and CDR2 ANQGSEA. Written as DNA, the CDR3 is TGCAGCGTTAAAACCCCTCGGCGGGATGGGACGATCTTT. Encoded protein: CSVKTPRRDGTIF.

V gene TRBV2 combines with J gene TRBJ2-4, with 7 bases identical to TRBD2. This CDR3 has 13 residues. J was trimmed by 7 bases and V by 5 bases; bases with no gene match: 5. Per germline, CDR1 SNHLY and CDR2 FYNNEI. CDR3 sequence reads: CASSPGEGNIQYF. Here the CDR3 DNA reads TGTGCCAGCAGTCCCGGGGAGGGGAACATTCAGTACTTC.

V is TRBV4-1 and J is TRBJ1-2, with 8 bases identical to TRBD1. The CDR3 sequence is 13 residues long. The germline V gene has CDR1 MGHRA and CDR2 YSYEKL. J was trimmed by 5 bases and V by 4 bases; bases with no gene match: 3. The CDR3 DNA reads as TGCGCCAGCAGCCCAGGGGGCTTGTATGGCTACACCTTC. The encoded protein is CASSPGGLYGYTF.

This clone was counted a single time. The chain carries TRBV5-1 and TRBJ2-1, with D perhaps matching TRBD1 (7 bases). Germline V CDR1 and CDR2: SGHRS, YFSETQ. Between the trimmed V and J ends, which lost 4 bases and 10 bases, there was a span of 15 bases. This CDR3 is 13 amino acids long. The CDR3, as DNA: TGCGCCAGCAGCGTGACAGGGACTCCCGAGCAGTTCTTC. It translates to CASSVTGTPEQFF.

The rearrangement links TRBV18 to TRBJ2-5; 11 nucleotides match TRBD1. The junction had 6 bases not matched to a gene; V was cut back by 2 bases and J by 4 bases. Germline-derived CDR1 and CDR2 are KGHSH and LQKENI. The CDR3 spans 16 residues. DNA for the CDR3: TGTGCCAGCTCACCATCCGCCGGGACAGGGGGAGAGACCCAGTACTTC. Its translation: CASSPSAGTGGETQYF.

This clone was seen only a few times. This chain connects TRBV27 to TRBJ2-7; 10 bases fit TRBD2. Per germline, CDR1 MNHEY and CDR2 SMNVEV (reference sequence). The ends lost 5 bases at V and 3 bases at J; junction bases unmatched: 7. The CDR3 is 15 amino acids. The CDR3 region has the DNA TGTGCCAGCAGTCAATTAGCGGGAGGATTCTACGAGCAGTACTTC. Protein sequence: CASSQLAGGFYEQYF.

Note on this clone: Different DNA sequences within this sample yield the same CDR3. The chain uses TRBV7-3 and TRBJ2-2; weak D call: TRBD1 (6 bases). The CDR3 spans 15 residues. V was pared by 1 base and J by 2 bases, with 8 bases between. Germline lookup yields CDR1 SGHTA and CDR2 FQGTGA. CDR3 DNA sequence: TGTGCCAGCAGCTTAAATGGGGGCAACACCGGGGAGCTGTTTTTT. Its translation is CASSLNGGNTGELFF. Together with reference TRBV7-3 and TRBJ2-2, the CDR3 gives the full variable domain: GAGVSQTPSNKVTEKGKYVELRCDPISGHTALYWYRQSLGQGPEFLIYFQGTGAADDSGLPNDRFFAVRPEGSVSTLKIQRTERGDSAVYLCASSLNGGNTGELFFGEGSRLTVL.

The rearrangement joins TRBV6-5 to TRBJ2-2; 11 bases fit TRBD1. Germline CDR1 is MNHEY and CDR2 is SVGAGI. Trimming removed 6 bases from V and 6 bases from J; junction bases left unmatched: 6. This CDR3 has 15 residues. CDR3 residues: CASSRTGGASGELFF. In nucleotides, the CDR3 is TGTGCCAGCAGCCGGACAGGGGGCGCGTCCGGGGAGCTGTTTTTT.

V is TRBV4-1 and J is TRBJ2-3; maybe TRBD1 (7 bases). Between the trimmed V and J ends, which lost 5 bases and 0 bases, there was a span of 18 bases. The CDR3 length is 17 residues. Per germline, CDR1 MGHRA and CDR2 YSYEKL. The CDR3 reads CASSFRSQGGSTDTQYF. In DNA form, the CDR3 reads TGCGCCAGCAGCTTCCGATCCCAGGGGGGTAGCACAGATACGCAGTATTTT.

The chain carries TRBV19 and TRBJ1-1, with 8 bases fitting TRBD1. Germline V gene sequence: CDR1 LNHDA, CDR2 SQIVND (reference sequence). This CDR3 has 15 amino acids. Trimming cost V 6 bases and J 0 bases; bases outside gene matches: 6. CDR3 region: CASSRQGFMNTEAFF. As DNA, the CDR3 is TGTGCCAGTAGCCGACAGGGGTTCATGAACACTGAAGCTTTCTTT.

This clone appeared a few times. The chain uses TRBV3-1 (or the pseudogene TRBV3-2) and TRBJ2-7; D gene uncertain. The CDR3 extends over 14 amino acids. Trimming took 1 base from V and 2 from J, leaving 9 bases between them. The V gene's germline CDR1 is LGHDT and CDR2 YNNKEL (reference sequence). CDR3 region: CASSQGRPTYEQYF. CDR3 sequence (DNA): TGTGCCAGCAGCCAAGGCAGGCCGACCTACGAGCAGTACTTC.

The V and J genes are TRBV12-5 and TRBJ2-7; D gene ambiguous. Germline V gives CDR1 LGHNT, CDR2 FRNRAP. The CDR3 is 12 residues long. V was shortened by 1 base and J by 9 bases, with 10 bases between the two germline ends. In DNA form, the CDR3 reads TGTGCTAGTGGTTTGGATTCGGGCCGGCAGTACTTC. This translates into CASGLDSGRQYF. The whole variable domain, filled in from reference TRBV12-5 and TRBJ2-7, reads DARVTQTPRHKVTEMGQEVTMRCQPILGHNTVFWYRQTMMQGLELLAYFRNRAPLDDSGMPKDRFSAEMPDATLATLKIQPSEPRDSAVYFCASGLDSGRQYFGPGTRLTVT.

J is TRBJ1-1 and V is TRBV3-1 (or the pseudogene TRBV3-2), with 8 nucleotides matching TRBD1. CDR3 length: 14 amino acids. The germline V gene encodes CDR1 LGHDT and CDR2 YNNKEL (reference sequence). J lost 8 bases, V lost 3 bases, and 8 bases had no gene match. CDR3 sequence: CASSHSQGAEEAFF. DNA for the CDR3: TGTGCCAGCAGCCATAGTCAGGGGGCGGAGGAAGCTTTCTTT.

This sequence joins TRBV5-1 and TRBJ2-1, with TRBD1 as a possible D gene (6 bases). This CDR3 is built from 13 residues. Germline assignment: CDR1 SGHRS and CDR2 YFSETQ. The V end was cut by 4 bases, the J end by 7 bases, with 12 bases between. CDR3 nucleotide sequence: TGCGCCAGCAGCCTCGGACAGCCGAATGAGCAGTTCTTC. It yields the protein CASSLGQPNEQFF.

The chain links TRBV5-1 to TRBJ1-1; 8 bases are a match to TRBD1. The germline V gene encodes CDR1 SGHRS and CDR2 YFSETQ. There are 15 residues in the CDR3. J gave up 4 bases and V 0 bases, and 5 bases lay outside the gene matches. The CDR3 reads CASSLVAGGGTEAFF. CDR3 bases: TGCGCCAGCAGCTTGGTGGCAGGGGGCGGCACTGAAGCTTTCTTT.

This chain links TRBV7-2 with TRBJ2-4, with TRBD1 identical over 10 bases. Germline V gene data show CDR1 as SGHTA and CDR2 as FQGNSA. J gave up 4 bases and V 6 bases, and 9 bases lay outside the gene matches. This CDR3 has 16 amino acids. The CDR3 DNA sequence: TGTGCCAGCAGAATGGGGGGGACAGGGGCTAAAAACATTCAGTACTTC. Encoded protein: CASRMGGTGAKNIQYF.

This chain uses TRBV9 with TRBJ2-3, with 8 bases lining up with TRBD2. This CDR3 contains 15 residues. Germline CDR1 reads SGDLS; CDR2 reads YYNGEE. V trimming: 6 bases; J trimming: 2 bases; junction bases outside the gene matches: 8. DNA for the CDR3: TGTGCCAGCACCAAGACTAGCGCTAACACAGATACGCAGTATTTT. It is translated as CASTKTSANTDTQYF.

The chain uses TRBV24-1 and TRBJ2-3, with 12 positions matching TRBD2. CDR1 is KGHDR and CDR2 is SFDVKD in the germline V gene. The CDR3 covers 16 residues. V was pared by 4 bases and J by 4 bases, with 5 bases of the junction left unmatched. The CDR3 protein is CATSDRLAGVADTQYF. The CDR3 DNA sequence: TGTGCCACCAGTGACCGACTAGCGGGAGTGGCAGATACGCAGTATTTT.

In its sample, this clone was seen a few times. V usage is TRBV6-5 and J usage is TRBJ1-6; D uncertain. V lost 6 bases, J lost 13 bases, and 10 bases lay in between. This CDR3 has 11 amino acids. Per germline, CDR1 MNHEY and CDR2 SVGAGI. CDR3 coding DNA: TGTGCCAGCAGCTCCCGAGGGCCCCTCCACTTT. This codes for CASSSRGPLHF.

This clone was picked up a small number of times. The genes are TRBV15 and TRBJ2-1; 9 positions match TRBD2. The junction had 8 bases not matched to a gene; V was cut back by 3 bases and J by 5 bases. This CDR3 has 16 residues. Germline V gene lookup returns CDR1 LNHNV and CDR2 YYDKDF (reference sequence). CDR3: CATSSRAGGINNEQFF. The CDR3 DNA follows: TGTGCCACCAGCAGTAGAGCGGGAGGAATCAACAATGAGCAGTTCTTC. Complete variable domain (other parts from reference TRBV15 and TRBJ2-1): DAMVIQNPRYQVTQFGKPVTLSCSQTLNHNVMYWYQQKSSQAPKLLFHYYDKDFNNEADTPDNFQSRRPNTSFCFLDIRSPGLGDTAMYLCATSSRAGGINNEQFFGPGTRLTVL.

The chain is built from TRBV27 and TRBJ2-7, with a weak D call TRBD2 (7 bases). Germline-derived CDR1 and CDR2 are MNHEY and SMNVEV (reference sequence). Trimming shortened V by 4 bases and J by 3 bases, and 13 bases separated the two germline ends. The CDR3 is 14 amino acids. The CDR3 nucleotides are TGTGCCAGCAGTTGGGGGGGGCCCGTCTACGAGCAGTACTTC. Its translation: CASSWGGPVYEQYF.

The rearrangement joins TRBV7-6 to TRBJ1-3; TRBD1 agrees at 7 bases. Germline lookup yields CDR1 SGHVS and CDR2 FNYEAQ. J gave up 0 bases and V 1 base, and 3 bases lay outside the gene matches. CDR3 length: 16 residues. Here the CDR3 reads CASSLDRGSSGNTIYF. The CDR3 DNA sequence: TGTGCCAGCAGCTTAGACAGGGGTTCCTCTGGAAACACCATATATTTT.

The chain is built from TRBV7-9 and TRBJ2-2; 15 nucleotides agree with TRBD2. CDR1 is SEHNR, CDR2 FQNEAQ, per germline (reference sequence). V was clipped by 7 bases and J by 4 bases; unmatched bases: 4. The CDR3 length is 16 residues. The CDR3 loop is CASKGLAGGITGELFF. In DNA, the CDR3 is TGTGCCAGCAAGGGACTAGCGGGGGGCATCACCGGGGAGCTGTTTTTT. Full variable domain (remainder filled in from reference TRBV7-9 and TRBJ2-2): DTGVSQNPRHKITKRGQNVTFRCDPISEHNRLYWYRQTLGQGPEFLTYFQNEAQLEKSRLLSDRFSAERPKGSFSTLEIQRTEQGDSAMYLCASKGLAGGITGELFFGEGSRLTVL.

In this sample, this clone turned up once. The gene calls are TRBV21-1 and TRBJ2-7; the table assigns TRBD2, which was not confirmed against the DNA. TRBV21-1 is labeled a pseudogene. This CDR3 region has 16 residues. CDR3 nucleotides: TGTGCCAGCAGCCTACGGGGGGGACGGGGTTCCTACGAGCAGTACTTC. It encodes CASSLRGGRGSYEQYF.